This paragraph reports one TCR beta chain. This entry comes from a study of blood T cell repertoires in COVID-19. Study information: COVID-19 samples collected from the United States, Italy and Spain covered acute and convalescent phases. PBMCs, B-cell-depleted T cells, or T cells provided the cDNA or gDNA that made up the material.

Germline V gene lookup returns CDR1 SGHAT and CDR2 FQNNGV. This CDR3 is 15 amino acids long. V lost 0 bases to trimming and J lost 9 bases; unmatched junction nucleotides: 8. Original handling: Cell counts per sample came from amplifying reference gene primers. Profiling relied on immunoSEQ multiplex PCR, and the TCRdb table lists in-frame clones only, not all of them. The V and J calls and clone size come from that table; D and trimming were worked out from the DNA. The profile shows 95,000 to 150,000 clones, 70% to 90% of them singletons. The receptor was isolated from a middle-aged man with acute or convalescent COVID-19. Sequenced input: peripheral blood. The chain is built from TRBV11-2 and TRBJ2-1, with 7 bases that match TRBD1. The CDR3 loop reads CASSLEGTAYGEQFF. As DNA, the CDR3 is TGTGCCAGCAGCTTAGAGGGGACAGCCTATGGTGAGCAGTTCTTC.